This is a list of T cell receptor beta chains from one sample in a study of Ad26.COV2.S vaccination and SARS-CoV-2 variants. Profiled with immunoSEQ multiplex PCR; TCRdb holds only in-frame clones, not every one. The data contain 250,000 to 300,000 clones, more than 75% of them singletons. The sample in question was peripheral blood, obtained in a trial of Ad26.COV2.S vaccine versus placebo. The receptors here all came from a person aged 18-60 years who received the Ad26.COV2.S COVID-19 vaccine or a placebo. Both conserved end residues are part of each CDR3. A D gene is named only where the DNA matches it firmly. Clone size appears in some rows only: once, few, many, or a class for an expanded clone.

CDR3nt: TGCGCCAGCAGCCCGAGCGGAGACTCCTACAATGAGCAGTTCTTC
CDR3aa: CASSPSGDSYNEQFF
d_gene: .
v_gene: TRBV5-1
abundance: few
j_gene: TRBJ2-1

CDR3nt: TGTGCCAGCAGCCGAGATAGGGTAGAAGTGGGCTACACCTTC
CDR3aa: CASSRDRVEVGYTF
d_gene: .
v_gene: TRBV11-2
abundance: .
j_gene: TRBJ1-2

CDR3nt: TGTGCCAGCAGTCGTACTAGCGGGAGCTATAATGAGCAGTTCTTC
CDR3aa: CASSRTSGSYNEQFF
d_gene: TRBD2
v_gene: TRBV5-4
abundance: .
j_gene: TRBJ2-1

CDR3nt: TGCGCCAGCAGCCAAGATAAGCGGGGGGGCTACGAGCAGTACTTC
CDR3aa: CASSQDKRGGYEQYF
d_gene: TRBD2
v_gene: TRBV4-3
abundance: .
j_gene: TRBJ2-7

CDR3nt: TGCGCCAGCAGCCAAGTCGGGTCGAGTAATCAGCCCCAGCATTTT
CDR3aa: CASSQVGSSNQPQHF
d_gene: .
v_gene: TRBV4-1
abundance: .
j_gene: TRBJ1-5

CDR3nt: TGCAGTGCTAGAGACGGCTACACCTTC
CDR3aa: CSARDGYTF
d_gene: .
v_gene: TRBV20-1
abundance: .
j_gene: TRBJ1-2

CDR3nt: TGCGCCAGCAGGGATTTAGCGGGAGTCTACAATGAGCAGTTCTTC
CDR3aa: CASRDLAGVYNEQFF
d_gene: TRBD2
v_gene: TRBV10-2
abundance: few
j_gene: TRBJ2-1

CDR3nt: TGTGCCAGCAGCTTGGAAGGCGGCAGGGTGAATGAGCAGTTCTTC
CDR3aa: CASSLEGGRVNEQFF
d_gene: .
v_gene: TRBV5-5
abundance: once
j_gene: TRBJ2-1

CDR3nt: TGTGCCAGCTCACCAGGGGACACCGGGGAGCTGTTTTTT
CDR3aa: CASSPGDTGELFF
d_gene: .
v_gene: TRBV18
abundance: .
j_gene: TRBJ2-2

CDR3nt: TGTGCCAGCAGCCAAGAGTATGGACAGGGGTGGAACGAGCAGTACTTC
CDR3aa: CASSQEYGQGWNEQYF
d_gene: TRBD1
v_gene: TRBV14
abundance: .
j_gene: TRBJ2-7

CDR3nt: TGTGCCAGTAGTATAGGGAGACTAGCGGGGCGGCTAGCCTACAATGAGCAGTTCTTC
CDR3aa: CASSIGRLAGRLAYNEQFF
d_gene: TRBD2
v_gene: TRBV19
abundance: .
j_gene: TRBJ2-1

CDR3nt: TGTGCCAGCAGTAACAGTGCTGGGGCCAACGTCCTGACTTTC
CDR3aa: CASSNSAGANVLTF
d_gene: .
v_gene: TRBV6-2/TRBV6-3
abundance: .
j_gene: TRBJ2-6

CDR3nt: TGTGCCAGCAGTGAGATAGCGGGTAGCTCCTACGAGCAGTACTTC
CDR3aa: CASSEIAGSSYEQYF
d_gene: TRBD2
v_gene: TRBV6-1
abundance: .
j_gene: TRBJ2-7

CDR3nt: TGTGCCAGCAGCCCGGGGAGGGGGGCCATTAATGAGCAGTTCTTC
CDR3aa: CASSPGRGAINEQFF
d_gene: .
v_gene: TRBV7-2
abundance: .
j_gene: TRBJ2-1

CDR3nt: TGTGCCAGCTCACCACGGACAGGATTGAACACTGAAGCTTTCTTT
CDR3aa: CASSPRTGLNTEAFF
d_gene: TRBD1
v_gene: TRBV18
abundance: .
j_gene: TRBJ1-1

CDR3nt: TGCGCCAGCAGCTTGGCCCCAGGGAATGAGCAGTTCTTC
CDR3aa: CASSLAPGNEQFF
d_gene: .
v_gene: TRBV5-1
abundance: .
j_gene: TRBJ2-1

CDR3nt: TGTGCCAGCAGCGTAGGCCCGCTAGCGGGAGGATTCACAGATACGCAGTATTTT
CDR3aa: CASSVGPLAGGFTDTQYF
d_gene: TRBD2
v_gene: TRBV7-2
abundance: .
j_gene: TRBJ2-3

CDR3nt: TGCGCCAGCAGCCAAGAGTCGTCTGTAGTTGGGGTTTTCCTTTCTGCTTTCTTT
CDR3aa: CASSQESSVVGVFLSAFF
d_gene: .
v_gene: TRBV4-1
abundance: .
j_gene: TRBJ1-1

CDR3nt: TGCGCCAGCAGCTTGGAGGCTGCATTTTTGGGGGGCTACACCTTC
CDR3aa: CASSLEAAFLGGYTF
d_gene: .
v_gene: TRBV5-1
abundance: .
j_gene: TRBJ1-2

CDR3nt: TGTGCCAGCAGCCAATCAATTACGGGAGCTTTCTTT
CDR3aa: CASSQSITGAFF
d_gene: .
v_gene: TRBV3-1/TRBV3-2
abundance: .
j_gene: TRBJ1-1

CDR3nt: TGTGCCAGTACCTCCACCGACAAGTCGGACACTGAAGCTTTCTTT
CDR3aa: CASTSTDKSDTEAFF
d_gene: .
v_gene: TRBV19
abundance: .
j_gene: TRBJ1-1

CDR3nt: TGTGCCAGCAGTGTTGGGCTAGCGGGGGCTGATACGCAGTATTTT
CDR3aa: CASSVGLAGADTQYF
d_gene: TRBD2
v_gene: TRBV2
abundance: .
j_gene: TRBJ2-3

CDR3nt: TGTGCCAGCAGTGAAGGCAGAACCTACAATGAGCAGTTCTTC
CDR3aa: CASSEGRTYNEQFF
d_gene: .
v_gene: TRBV25-1
abundance: few
j_gene: TRBJ2-1

CDR3nt: TGTGCCAGCAGCTTACAATCGCCTGGACTCGCAGAGACCCAGTACTTC
CDR3aa: CASSLQSPGLAETQYF
d_gene: .
v_gene: TRBV7-2
abundance: once
j_gene: TRBJ2-5

CDR3nt: TGTGCCAGCAGAGAGGATCTCAACTATGGCTACACCTTC
CDR3aa: CASREDLNYGYTF
d_gene: .
v_gene: TRBV6-5
abundance: .
j_gene: TRBJ1-2

CDR3nt: TGTGCCAGCAGCTACATACAGGGGGCGAAGGAAGCTTTCTTT
CDR3aa: CASSYIQGAKEAFF
d_gene: TRBD1
v_gene: TRBV7-2
abundance: .
j_gene: TRBJ1-1

CDR3nt: TGTGCCAGCAGCGAGGTCTCGGAATTTGGGGACAGGGTCTACGAGCAGTACTTC
CDR3aa: CASSEVSEFGDRVYEQYF
d_gene: TRBD1
v_gene: TRBV7-6
abundance: .
j_gene: TRBJ2-7

CDR3nt: TGTGCCAGTAGTATACGTTCACGGGGGGGTTCCACCGGGGAGCTGTTTTTT
CDR3aa: CASSIRSRGGSTGELFF
d_gene: TRBD2
v_gene: TRBV19
abundance: .
j_gene: TRBJ2-2

CDR3nt: TGTGCCAGCAGTCGTAACAGGGATTATGAGCAGTTCTTC
CDR3aa: CASSRNRDYEQFF
d_gene: .
v_gene: TRBV2
abundance: .
j_gene: TRBJ2-1

CDR3nt: TGTGCCAGCAGCCCGGGACCACTCAGGGAGACCCAGTACTTC
CDR3aa: CASSPGPLRETQYF
d_gene: .
v_gene: TRBV9
abundance: .
j_gene: TRBJ2-5

CDR3nt: TGTGCCAGCAGTGAAGCGCCACAGGGGCGGAACACTGAAGCTTTCTTT
CDR3aa: CASSEAPQGRNTEAFF
d_gene: TRBD1
v_gene: TRBV2
abundance: .
j_gene: TRBJ1-1

CDR3nt: TGTGCCAGCAGTCCCTCACCGTACGAGCAGTACTTC
CDR3aa: CASSPSPYEQYF
d_gene: .
v_gene: TRBV27
abundance: .
j_gene: TRBJ2-7

CDR3nt: TGTGCCAGCAGCTTAGGCCCGGGAGGGGAGCAGTACTTC
CDR3aa: CASSLGPGGEQYF
d_gene: TRBD2
v_gene: TRBV11-3
abundance: .
j_gene: TRBJ2-7

CDR3nt: TGTGCCAGCGGACTAGCGGGAGACACCGGGGAGCTGTTTTTT
CDR3aa: CASGLAGDTGELFF
d_gene: TRBD2
v_gene: TRBV27
abundance: .
j_gene: TRBJ2-2

CDR3nt: TGTGCCAGCAGCCAACGGCCAGAAACGTCTGGAAACACCATATATTTT
CDR3aa: CASSQRPETSGNTIYF
d_gene: .
v_gene: TRBV7-3
abundance: .
j_gene: TRBJ1-3

CDR3nt: TGTGCCAGCAGCCAAGATGTGACAGACTACCGTGAAGCTTTCTTT
CDR3aa: CASSQDVTDYREAFF
d_gene: .
v_gene: TRBV3-1/TRBV3-2
abundance: few
j_gene: TRBJ1-1

CDR3nt: TGTGCCAGCAGCCAAGTGGGGGCGCGAGACGGGGAGCTGTTTTTT
CDR3aa: CASSQVGARDGELFF
d_gene: .
v_gene: TRBV14
abundance: .
j_gene: TRBJ2-2

CDR3nt: TGTGCCAGCAGCTTAGCCACTTATAGCTCCTACAATGAGCAGTTCTTC
CDR3aa: CASSLATYSSYNEQFF
d_gene: .
v_gene: TRBV7-2
abundance: .
j_gene: TRBJ2-1

CDR3nt: TGCGCCAGCAGCTTGGGACAGATGAACACTGAAGCTTTCTTT
CDR3aa: CASSLGQMNTEAFF
d_gene: .
v_gene: TRBV5-1
abundance: .
j_gene: TRBJ1-1

CDR3nt: TGCGCCAGCAGCCGGACAGGGCGCTATGGCTACACCTTC
CDR3aa: CASSRTGRYGYTF
d_gene: TRBD1
v_gene: TRBV4-3
abundance: once
j_gene: TRBJ1-2

CDR3nt: TGTGCCAGCAGTGTCGAGCGGGGGACTTATGAGCAGTTCTTC
CDR3aa: CASSVERGTYEQFF
d_gene: TRBD2
v_gene: TRBV27
abundance: .
j_gene: TRBJ2-1

CDR3nt: TGTGCCAGCAGTTACGGGGGTTGGATTAGGGGCACTGAAGCTTTCTTT
CDR3aa: CASSYGGWIRGTEAFF
d_gene: .
v_gene: TRBV6-5
abundance: .
j_gene: TRBJ1-1

CDR3nt: TGTGCCAGCAGTGCTCAGGGAACGTCCTACGAGCAGTACTTC
CDR3aa: CASSAQGTSYEQYF
d_gene: .
v_gene: TRBV2
abundance: .
j_gene: TRBJ2-7

CDR3nt: TGTGCCAGCAGTTTATCAAGGGGACGCGAGCAGTACTTC
CDR3aa: CASSLSRGREQYF
d_gene: .
v_gene: TRBV27
abundance: .
j_gene: TRBJ2-7

CDR3nt: TGTGCCAGCAGCGTAAGGGCGGGGGGTGGAACCGGGGAGCTGTTTTTT
CDR3aa: CASSVRAGGGTGELFF
d_gene: TRBD2
v_gene: TRBV9
abundance: .
j_gene: TRBJ2-2

CDR3nt: TGTGCCAGCTCACCACCCTACCCGACAGAGAACACTGAAGCTTTCTTT
CDR3aa: CASSPPYPTENTEAFF
d_gene: .
v_gene: TRBV18
abundance: .
j_gene: TRBJ1-1

CDR3nt: TGTGCCAGCAGCTTGTGGGCTGCAACTAATGAAAAACTGTTTTTT
CDR3aa: CASSLWAATNEKLFF
d_gene: .
v_gene: TRBV5-6
abundance: .
j_gene: TRBJ1-4

CDR3nt: TGTGCCAGCAGCTTGAACCAGGGGTACAATGAGCAGTTCTTC
CDR3aa: CASSLNQGYNEQFF
d_gene: .
v_gene: TRBV7-2
abundance: .
j_gene: TRBJ2-1